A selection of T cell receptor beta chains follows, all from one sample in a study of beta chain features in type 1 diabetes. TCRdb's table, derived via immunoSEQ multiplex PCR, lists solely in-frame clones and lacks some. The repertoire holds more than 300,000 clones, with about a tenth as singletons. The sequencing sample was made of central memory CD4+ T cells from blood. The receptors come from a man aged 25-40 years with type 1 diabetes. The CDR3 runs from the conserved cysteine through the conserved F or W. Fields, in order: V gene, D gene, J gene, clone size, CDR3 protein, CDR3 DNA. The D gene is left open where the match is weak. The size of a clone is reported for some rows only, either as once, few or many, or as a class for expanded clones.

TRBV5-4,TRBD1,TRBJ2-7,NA,CASSSNRGEGDEQYF,TGTGCCAGCAGCTCTAACAGGGGGGAAGGGGACGAGCAGTACTTC
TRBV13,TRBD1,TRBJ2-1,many,CASSYGTGNEQFF,TGTGCCAGCTCTTATGGGACAGGTAATGAGCAGTTCTTC
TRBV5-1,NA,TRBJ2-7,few,CASSKAYVASYEQYF,TGCGCCAGCAGCAAGGCGTATGTCGCCTCCTACGAGCAGTACTTC
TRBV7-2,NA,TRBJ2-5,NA,CASSPQSETQYF,TGTGCCAGCAGCCCCCAGTCGGAGACCCAGTACTTC
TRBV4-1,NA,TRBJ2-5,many,CASSQGLTDRETQYF,TGCGCCAGCAGCCAAGGTCTAACAGATCGAGAGACCCAGTACTTC
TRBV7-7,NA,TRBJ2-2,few,CASSLGDRNTGELFF,TGTGCTAGCAGCTTAGGGGACCGGAACACCGGGGAGCTGTTTTTT
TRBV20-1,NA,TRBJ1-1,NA,CSARFRDESFF,TGCAGTGCTAGGTTCCGGGACGAATCTTTCTTT
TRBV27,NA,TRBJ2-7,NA,CASSSRDPTYEQYF,TGTGCCAGCAGTTCCCGGGACCCTACCTACGAGCAGTACTTC
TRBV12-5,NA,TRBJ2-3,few,CASGPLDSHFSTDTQYF,TGTGCTAGTGGTCCACTTGACTCACACTTTTCCACAGATACGCAGTATTTT
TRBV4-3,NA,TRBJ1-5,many,CASSQDGNQPQHF,TGCGCCAGCAGCCAAGATGGTAATCAGCCCCAGCATTTT
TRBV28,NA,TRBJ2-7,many,CASHDSYEQYF,TGTGCCAGCCACGACTCCTACGAGCAGTACTTC
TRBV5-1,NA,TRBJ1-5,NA,CASSPGLGSNQPQHF,TGCGCCAGCAGCCCGGGGCTGGGGAGCAATCAGCCCCAGCATTTT
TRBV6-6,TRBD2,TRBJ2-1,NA,CASSYILAGVLDEQFF,TGTGCCAGCAGTTACATCCTAGCGGGGGTGCTTGATGAGCAGTTCTTC
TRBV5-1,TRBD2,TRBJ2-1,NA,CASSPGTRTHNEQFF,TGCGCCAGCAGCCCCGGGACTAGAACACACAATGAGCAGTTCTTC
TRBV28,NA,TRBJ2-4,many,CASRQENIQYF,TGTGCCAGCAGACAAGAAAACATTCAGTACTTC
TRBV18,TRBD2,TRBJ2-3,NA,CASSSYSGGHTDTQYF,TGTGCCAGCTCCTCCTATAGCGGGGGGCACACAGATACGCAGTATTTT
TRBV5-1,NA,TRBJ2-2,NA,CASSLLGTGELFF,TGCGCCAGCAGCCTTCTGGGGACCGGGGAGCTGTTTTTT
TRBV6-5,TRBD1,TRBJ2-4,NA,CASRTGVGNIQYF,TGTGCCAGCAGGACAGGGGTAGGAAACATTCAGTACTTC
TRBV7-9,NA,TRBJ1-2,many,CASSPPGRVSVGYTF,TGTGCCAGCAGCCCCCCGGGCAGGGTGTCGGTCGGCTACACCTTC
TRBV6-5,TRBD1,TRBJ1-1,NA,CASKMGQMNTEAFF,TGTGCCAGCAAAATGGGACAGATGAACACTGAAGCTTTCTTT
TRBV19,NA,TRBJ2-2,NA,CASAPGLGSNTGELFF,TGTGCCAGTGCCCCCGGACTGGGATCGAACACCGGGGAGCTGTTTTTT
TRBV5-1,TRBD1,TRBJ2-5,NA,CASSSTGAGETQYF,TGCGCCAGCAGCTCCACAGGGGCGGGTGAGACCCAGTACTTC
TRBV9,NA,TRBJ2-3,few,CASSVSAGIADTQYF,TGTGCCAGCAGCGTCTCCGCGGGGATTGCAGATACGCAGTATTTT
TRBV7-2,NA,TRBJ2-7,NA,CASSIGPSEQYF,TGTGCCAGCAGCATCGGACCGAGCGAGCAGTACTTC
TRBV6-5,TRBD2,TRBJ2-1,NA,CASSYSLAGGREQFF,TGTGCCAGCAGTTACTCTTTAGCGGGGGGGCGGGAGCAGTTCTTC
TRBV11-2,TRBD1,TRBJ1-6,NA,CASSGQGAGTYNSPLHF,TGTGCCAGCAGCGGGCAGGGGGCTGGGACCTATAATTCACCCCTCCACTTT
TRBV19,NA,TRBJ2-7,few,CASRKQGLETYEQYF,TGTGCCAGTAGGAAACAGGGTTTGGAAACCTACGAGCAGTACTTC
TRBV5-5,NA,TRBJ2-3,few,CASSFEATDTQYF,TGTGCCAGCAGCTTTGAAGCCACAGATACGCAGTATTTT
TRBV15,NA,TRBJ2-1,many,CATSRAYEQFF,TGTGCCACCAGCAGAGCTTATGAGCAGTTCTTC
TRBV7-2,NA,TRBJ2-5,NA,CASRSGDKETQYF,TGTGCCAGCAGAAGCGGCGATAAAGAGACCCAGTACTTC
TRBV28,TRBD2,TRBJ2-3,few,CASSERTSGGVDTQYF,TGTGCCAGCAGTGAGCGGACTAGCGGGGGGGTAGATACGCAGTATTTT
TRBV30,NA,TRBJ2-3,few,CACPKGPAVTSTDTQYF,TGTGCCTGCCCTAAGGGCCCGGCAGTAACTAGCACAGATACGCAGTATTTT
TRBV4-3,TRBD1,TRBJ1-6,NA,CASRLQGQGNSPLHF,TGCGCCAGCAGGCTCCAGGGACAGGGTAATTCACCCCTCCACTTT
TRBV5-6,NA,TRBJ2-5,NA,CASSLREGAQTQYF,TGTGCCAGCAGCTTAAGGGAGGGGGCGCAGACCCAGTACTTC
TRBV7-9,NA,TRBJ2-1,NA,CASSYALGDYNEQFF,TGTGCCAGCAGCTACGCATTGGGGGACTACAATGAGCAGTTCTTC
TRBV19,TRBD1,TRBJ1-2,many,CASSIPYRGEYGYTF,TGTGCCAGTAGTATACCGTACAGGGGAGAGTACGGCTACACCTTC
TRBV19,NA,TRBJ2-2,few,CASTDGNTGELFF,TGTGCCAGCACGGACGGGAACACCGGGGAGCTGTTTTTT
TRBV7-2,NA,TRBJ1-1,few,CASSTDATEAFF,TGTGCCAGCAGTACGGACGCCACTGAAGCTTTCTTT
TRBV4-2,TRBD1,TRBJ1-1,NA,CASSHTDRETEAFF,TGTGCCAGCAGCCATACGGACAGGGAAACTGAAGCTTTCTTT
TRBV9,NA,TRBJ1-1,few,CASSVQGQNTEAFF,TGTGCCAGCAGCGTACAAGGGCAGAACACTGAAGCTTTCTTT
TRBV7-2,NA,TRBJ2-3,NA,CASSSFFTDTQYF,TGTGCCAGCAGCTCGTTTTTCACAGATACGCAGTATTTT
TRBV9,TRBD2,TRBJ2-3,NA,CASSERLAGVTDTQYF,TGTGCCAGCAGCGAAAGACTAGCGGGCGTCACAGATACGCAGTATTTT
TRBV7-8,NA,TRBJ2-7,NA,CASSLARGTYEQYF,TGTGCCAGCAGCTTGGCGAGAGGGACCTACGAGCAGTACTTC
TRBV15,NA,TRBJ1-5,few,CATSRDDGGGGNQPQHF,TGTGCCACCAGCAGAGACGACGGGGGAGGGGGCAATCAGCCCCAGCATTTT
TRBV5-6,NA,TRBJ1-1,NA,CASSFQPNTEAFF,TGTGCCAGCAGCTTCCAGCCGAACACTGAAGCTTTCTTT
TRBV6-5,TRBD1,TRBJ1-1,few,CASSQTGQNTEAFF,TGTGCCAGCAGCCAGACAGGGCAGAACACTGAAGCTTTCTTT
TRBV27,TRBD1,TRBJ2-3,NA,CASSYLGQGTDTQYF,TGTGCCAGCAGTTATTTGGGACAGGGTACAGATACGCAGTATTTT
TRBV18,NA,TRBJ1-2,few,CASSPPNTRAYGYTF,TGTGCCAGCTCACCACCGAACACCCGAGCCTATGGCTACACCTTC
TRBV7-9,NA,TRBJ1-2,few,CASSLTTVNGYTF,TGTGCCAGCAGCTTAACGACAGTCAATGGCTACACCTTC
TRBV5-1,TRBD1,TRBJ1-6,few,CASSSGQSNSPLHF,TGCGCCAGCAGCTCGGGACAGAGTAATTCACCCCTCCACTTT
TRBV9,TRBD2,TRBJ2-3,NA,CASSVAGGLTDTQYF,TGTGCCAGCAGCGTAGCGGGGGGGCTGACAGATACGCAGTATTTT
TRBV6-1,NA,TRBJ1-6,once,CASSIQRTNSPLHF,TGTGCCAGCAGTATTCAGCGAACAAATTCACCCCTCCACTTT
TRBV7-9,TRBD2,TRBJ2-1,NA,CASSFGSGGPDEQFF,TGTGCCAGCAGCTTCGGTAGCGGGGGGCCGGATGAGCAGTTCTTC
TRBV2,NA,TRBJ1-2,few,CASSEEAGPNYGYTF,TGTGCCAGCAGTGAAGAAGCAGGGCCTAACTATGGCTACACCTTC
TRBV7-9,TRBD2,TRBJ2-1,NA,CASSSNPGGINEQFF,TGTGCCAGCAGCTCCAACCCGGGGGGGATCAATGAGCAGTTCTTC
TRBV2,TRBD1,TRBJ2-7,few,CASSAQGTGEQYF,TGTGCCAGCAGTGCACAGGGGACAGGGGAGCAGTACTTC
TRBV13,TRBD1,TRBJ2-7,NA,CASSRVGQGAGYEQYF,TGTGCCAGCAGCCGGGTTGGGCAGGGGGCGGGTTACGAGCAGTACTTC
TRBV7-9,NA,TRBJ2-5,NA,CASSSVGVVSQYF,TGTGCCAGCAGCTCAGTGGGCGTAGTGTCCCAGTACTTC
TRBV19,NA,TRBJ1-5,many,CATTGREADQPQHF,TGTGCCACCACTGGCAGGGAAGCAGATCAGCCCCAGCATTTT